What follows are 21 T cell receptor beta chains derived from one specimen sequenced in a study of blood T cells in healthy people across ages. Through a sample-barcoded 5' primer and a J-beta primer mix, a second PCR was run for roughly 7 to 12 cycles. TCRdb redid the calling of the 5' RACE reads with MiXCR, one entry per CDR3 protein. The data show around 500,000 distinct CDR3 sequences, about 27% seen once. A further study also used this sample, focusing on T cells of mothers and their children.

Source material: blood. All receptors come from a boy aged 2 to 9 in good health.

This rearrangement joins TRBV12-3 or TRBV12-4 to TRBJ1-1, with no clear D. The CDR3 is 14 residues long. The V end was cut by 8 bases, the J end by 6 bases, with 19 bases between. The CDR3 sequence: CASRGMGLYAEAFF. The CDR3 DNA sequence: TGTGCCAGCCGAGGGATGGGATTGTACGCTGAAGCTTTCTTT.

The V call is TRBV9, the J call TRBJ1-1; weak D call: TRBD1 (6 bases). Germline V CDR1 and CDR2: SGDLS, YYNGEE. Trimming left V 5 bases short and J 2 bases short, with 13 bases between. The CDR3 contains 14 residues. The CDR3 DNA is TGTGCCAGCAGTCAACAGGGCTTAAACACTGAAGCTTTCTTT. Its protein is CASSQQGLNTEAFF.

This clonotype was seen many times. CDR3: CASSQTGTAYNEQFF. In DNA, the CDR3 is TGCGCCAGCAGCCAAACTGGGACGGCCTACAATGAGCAGTTCTTC. The chain links TRBV4-3 to TRBJ2-1; D may correspond to TRBD1 or TRBD2 (5 bases each). The germline CDR1 and CDR2 sequences are LGHNA and YSLEER. This CDR3 contains 15 residues. Trimming removed 2 bases from V and 2 bases from J, with 10 bases in between.

In its sample, this clonotype was seen a few times. Compared with germline, one end of the junction differs, possibly owing to a read error. The chain links TRBV12-3 or TRBV12-4 to TRBJ2-1; tentative D call: TRBD1 (5 bases). The J call could be wrong; TRBJ2-5 is a better fit for the DNA end. There are 14 residues in the CDR3. CDR3 protein: CACSFRVGLGVQYF. DNA of the CDR3: TGTGCCTGCAGTTTTCGCGTGGGGCTAGGGGTCCAGTACTTC.

This clonotype has just a few counts. V and J are TRBV14 and TRBJ1-2; no clear D gene. V shed 2 bases and J shed 8 bases, with 12 bases lying between them. The germline V gene encodes CDR1 SGHDN and CDR2 FVKESK. This CDR3 spans 13 amino acids. The CDR3 is CASSQSWMGGYTF. Written as DNA, the CDR3 is TGTGCCAGCAGCCAATCGTGGATGGGGGGCTACACCTTC.

Only a few counts were recorded for this clonotype. At one end the junction does not follow the germline gene, possibly because of a read error. This sequence joins TRBV7-9 and TRBJ2-6, with D maybe TRBD1 (5 bases). From germline, CDR1 is SEHNR and CDR2 FQNEAQ (reference sequence). The CDR3 has 14 residues. Written as DNA, the CDR3 is TGTGCCGGCACTCTTCTTTCTGGGGCCAACGTCCCGACTTTC. Its protein product is CAGTLLSGANVPTF.

The rearrangement uses TRBV12-3 or TRBV12-4 and TRBJ1-4; D gene uncertain. V lost 5 bases, J lost 6 bases, and 10 bases lay in between. CDR3 length: 13 residues. CDR3 amino acids: CASSRPRDEKLFF. The CDR3 nucleotides read TGTGCCAGCAGTCGACCTAGGGATGAAAAACTGTTTTTT.

The chain carries TRBV10-3 and TRBJ2-3, with 13 bases fitting TRBD2. V was clipped by 3 bases and J by 0 bases; unmatched bases: 9. This CDR3 is built from 19 residues. Germline CDR1 is ENHRY and CDR2 is SYGVKD. The CDR3 DNA reads TGTGCCATCAGTGAAAGACTAGCGGGAGGAAAACCTAGCACAGATACGCAGTATTTT. This translates into CAISERLAGGKPSTDTQYF.

This chain joins TRBV5-1 and TRBJ2-3; 9 nucleotides agree with TRBD2. The CDR3 covers 16 residues. Germline lookup yields CDR1 SGHRS and CDR2 YFSETQ. The V segment lost 0 bases and the J segment 3 bases; nucleotides outside the gene matches: 5. The CDR3 region has the DNA TGCGCCAGCAGCTTGGAGGCGGGGGGGCCAACAGATACGCAGTATTTT. Protein product: CASSLEAGGPTDTQYF. The whole variable domain, filled in from reference TRBV5-1 and TRBJ2-3, reads KAGVTQTPRYLIKTRGQQVTLSCSPISGHRSVSWYQQTPGQGLQFLFEYFSETQRNKGNFPGRFSGRQFSNSRSEMNVSTLELGDSALYLCASSLEAGGPTDTQYFGPGTRLTVL.

The CDR3 DNA follows: TGTGCCAGCAGCCCCCGACCGGGGGAGGGCTGGGAGACCCAGTACTTC. Residues: CASSPRPGEGWETQYF. The chain uses TRBV7-2 and TRBJ2-5; TRBD2 matches 7 bases. The CDR3 loop spans 16 amino acids. With V trimmed by 5 bases and J by 5 bases, 14 bases remained unmatched. Germline V CDR1 and CDR2: SGHTA, FQGNSA.

This clonotype was found a few times. V gene TRBV7-8 combines with J gene TRBJ1-1; a possible D gene is TRBD1 (5 bases). In germline, CDR1 is SGHVS, CDR2 FQNEAQ. The ends were cut back, 8 bases at V and 1 base at J, with 17 bases in the middle. The length of the CDR3 is 15 residues. CDR3 DNA: TGTGCCAGCTTCCTAGGGGAAGGAACGAACACTGAAGCTTTCTTT. Protein: CASFLGEGTNTEAFF. The full variable domain, in which reference TRBV7-8 and TRBJ1-1 provide the parts outside the CDR3, is GAGVSQSPRYKVAKRGQDVALRCDPISGHVSLFWYQQALGQGPEFLTYFQNEAQLDKSGLPSDRFFAERPEGSVSTLKIQRTQQEDSAVYLCASFLGEGTNTEAFFGQGTRLTVV.

The chain recombines TRBV10-1 with TRBJ2-1; the match to TRBD2 covers 13 bases. Trimming cost V 4 bases and J 7 bases; bases outside gene matches: 4. This CDR3 spans 15 amino acids. CDR1 and CDR2 (germline): WNHNN, SYGVQD (reference sequence). The CDR3 DNA reads TGCGCCAGCAGTGGAGGGACTAGCGGGATTAATGAGCAGTTCTTC. Protein product: CASSGGTSGINEQFF.

This clonotype has just a few counts. V and J are TRBV18 and TRBJ2-3; 7 positions agree with TRBD2. Per germline, CDR1 KGHSH and CDR2 LQKENI. With V trimmed by 3 bases and J by 4 bases, 4 bases remained unmatched. This CDR3 contains 14 residues. CDR3: CASSPDSGSDTQYF. CDR3 DNA: TGTGCCAGCTCACCCGATAGCGGGTCAGATACGCAGTATTTT.

This clonotype showed up just a few times. The rearrangement links TRBV12-3 or TRBV12-4 to TRBJ2-4, with D uncertain. The V gene lost 6 bases and the J gene lost 0 bases, with 18 bases spanning the gap. The CDR3 is made up of 17 amino acids. CDR3 protein: CASSPRFDNLAKNIQYF. The DNA for the CDR3 is TGTGCCAGCAGCCCCCGTTTTGATAATCTAGCCAAAAACATTCAGTACTTC.

This clonotype was counted only a few times. At one end, the junction sequence differs from germline, possibly due to a read error. CDR3 nucleotides: TGTGCCATCAAGCCGGGACAGGGGTCCTCCGAGCAGTACTTC. It codes for CAIKPGQGSSEQYF. The V and J genes are TRBV10-3 and TRBJ2-7; 10 bases line up with TRBD1. CDR1 and CDR2 (germline): ENHRY, SYGVKD. The CDR3 runs 14 residues.

This clonotype was observed a few times. This chain connects TRBV20-1 to TRBJ1-2, with 7 positions matching TRBD1. This CDR3 is 13 amino acids long. The V segment lost 6 bases and the J segment 7 bases; nucleotides outside the gene matches: 11. CDR1 is DFQATT, CDR2 SNEGSKA, per germline (reference sequence). CDR3 protein: CSALFKGALGYTF. CDR3 DNA sequence: TGCAGTGCCCTATTCAAGGGGGCGCTTGGCTACACCTTC.

The genes are TRBV4-1 and TRBJ1-2; 8 nucleotides match TRBD1. J was trimmed by 5 bases and V by 0 bases; bases with no gene match: 5. This CDR3 is built from 15 residues. Germline CDR1 reads MGHRA; CDR2 reads YSYEKL. CDR3 sequence: CASSQDPTGDYGYTF. CDR3 in DNA: TGCGCCAGCAGCCAAGATCCGACAGGGGATTATGGCTACACCTTC.

The chain recombines TRBV7-8 with TRBJ2-5; 7 nucleotides line up with TRBD1. The germline V gene has CDR1 SGHVS and CDR2 FQNEAQ. CDR3 length: 15 residues. The V gene end was trimmed by 4 bases and the J gene end by 5 bases; junction bases not matched to a gene: 10. In nucleotides, the CDR3 is TGTGCCAGCAGCTCGACAGGGAGTCGGGCGGAGACCCAGTACTTC. Amino acid sequence: CASSSTGSRAETQYF.

This clonotype came up a few times. The CDR3 reads CASNRRDSGANVLTF. The CDR3 DNA sequence: TGTGCCAGCAATCGTAGGGATTCTGGGGCCAACGTCCTGACTTTC. The gene calls are TRBV6-1 and TRBJ2-6; D gene unclear. From germline, CDR1 is MNHNS and CDR2 SASEGT. The CDR3 consists of 15 residues. V lost 7 bases and J lost 1, with 11 bases in between.

The J gene is TRBJ1-1, the V gene TRBV30, with D perhaps TRBD1 (5 bases). V was clipped by 0 bases and J by 5 bases, with 13 bases between them. The CDR3 has 14 amino acids. The germline V gene encodes CDR1 GTSNPN and CDR2 SVGIG (reference sequence). CDR3 nucleotides: TGTGCCTGGAGTGTACTGGGGGGAGATACTGAAGCTTTCTTT. Translation gives CAWSVLGGDTEAFF.

This rearrangement joins TRBV9 to TRBJ2-7, with D possibly being TRBD1 (5 bases). CDR1 and CDR2 (germline): SGDLS, YYNGEE. V shed 3 bases and J shed 5 bases, with 12 bases lying between them. The CDR3 loop spans 13 amino acids. CDR3 sequence: CASSAPTEDEQYF. In DNA form, the CDR3 reads TGTGCCAGCAGCGCCCCGACAGAGGACGAGCAGTACTTC.